The 25 T cell receptor beta chains below come from one sample, sequenced in a study of OX40 agonist ivuxolimab in advanced cancers. TCRdb keeps only in-frame clones here, not all; method: immunoSEQ multiplex PCR. The sample comprises 60,000 to 85,000 clones, roughly 90% of which are singletons, and 0.35% to 0.45% rests with the top ten. The sequenced sample was CD4+ or CD8+ T cells sorted from blood, obtained in a trial of the OX40 agonist ivuxolimab. The origin of the receptors is an adult with an advanced solid tumor such as melanoma, head and neck, liver or kidney cancer.

V usage is TRBV6-6 and J usage is TRBJ1-6; 7 nucleotides match TRBD1. V dropped 6 bases and J dropped 13; count of bases not matched to a gene: 9. The germline V gene has CDR1 MNHNY and CDR2 SVGAGI (reference sequence). The CDR3 sequence is 13 residues long. CDR3 residues: CASRTQGGEPLHF. The CDR3 coding sequence is TGTGCCAGCAGGACACAAGGGGGCGAGCCCCTCCACTTT.

The CDR3 sequence is CSVVALSYEQYF. In DNA form, the CDR3 reads TGCAGCGTTGTGGCACTCTCCTACGAGCAGTACTTC. V gene TRBV29-1 combines with J gene TRBJ2-7; D not certain. CDR1 SQVTM and CDR2 ANQGSEA come from the germline V gene. V gave up 4 bases and J gave up 0 bases, with 7 bases separating them. The CDR3 is made up of 12 amino acids.

V and J are TRBV19 and TRBJ2-1, with 12 bases aligning to TRBD2. The CDR3 length is 15 residues. With V trimmed by 8 bases and J by 6 bases, 8 bases remained unmatched. CDR1 and CDR2 (germline): LNHDA, SQIVND (reference sequence). CDR3 loop: CASLASGRGFNEQFF. In DNA form, the CDR3 reads TGTGCCAGTCTCGCTAGCGGGAGGGGTTTCAATGAGCAGTTCTTC. The full variable domain, in which reference TRBV19 and TRBJ2-1 provide the parts outside the CDR3, is DGGITQSPKYLFRKEGQNVTLSCEQNLNHDAMYWYRQDPGQGLRLIYYSQIVNDFQKGDIAEGYSVSREKKESFPLTVTSAQKNPTAFYLCASLASGRGFNEQFFGPGTRLTVL.

The chain has TRBV27 and TRBJ1-3; 7 bases map to TRBD1. Trimming cost V 6 bases and J 0 bases; bases outside gene matches: 5. Germline V lookup: CDR1 MNHEY, CDR2 SMNVEV (reference sequence). This CDR3 has 15 residues. In DNA, the CDR3 is TGTGCCAGCAGGCCAGGGGGAAGCTCTGGAAACACCATATATTTT. It specifies CASRPGGSSGNTIYF.

Here the CDR3 reads CASSAADRAGGYTF. CDR3 nucleotide sequence: TGTGCCAGCAGTGCCGCCGACAGGGCGGGTGGCTACACCTTC. The genes are TRBV27 and TRBJ1-2; 7 bases fit TRBD1. The CDR3 contains 14 residues. Germline CDR1 is MNHEY and CDR2 is SMNVEV (reference sequence). V gave up 5 bases and J gave up 7 bases; unmatched junction bases: 10.

V is TRBV6-1 and J is TRBJ2-1, with D maybe TRBD2 (6 bases). V was cut by 11 bases and J by 4 bases, with 18 bases left in between. The CDR3 is made up of 14 amino acids. From germline, CDR1 is MNHNS and CDR2 SASEGT. The CDR3 DNA reads TGTGCCTCTTCATTGAGCGGGTTATACAATGAGCAGTTCTTC. Translation: CASSLSGLYNEQFF.

The chain employs TRBV28 and TRBJ1-2, with D hard to call. V lost 3 bases to trimming and J lost 7 bases, with 6 bases between them. CDR3 length: 11 amino acids. Germline V gene data show CDR1 as MDHEN and CDR2 as SYDVKM. CDR3 residues: CASSFNGGYTF. As DNA, the CDR3 is TGTGCCAGCAGTTTTAACGGTGGCTACACCTTC.

The genes are TRBV9 and TRBJ2-1; 7 nucleotides agree with TRBD2. Germline loops: CDR1 SGDLS, CDR2 YYNGEE. The J segment lost 5 bases and the V segment lost 4 bases, leaving 18 bases of the junction unmatched. The CDR3 consists of 18 residues. Written as DNA, the CDR3 is TGTGCCAGCAGCCCCCGGGGGGTGGCTAGCGAGTGGAACAATGAGCAGTTCTTC. Translated, it gives CASSPRGVASEWNNEQFF.

This rearrangement joins TRBV2 to TRBJ1-1; D might be TRBD1 (5 bases). Germline CDR1 and CDR2: SNHLY and FYNNEI. Trimming cost V 4 bases and J 4 bases, with 13 bases left between them. This CDR3 contains 14 residues. CDR3 residues: CASSAEGLSTEAFF. CDR3 DNA sequence: TGTGCCAGCAGTGCAGAGGGGTTAAGCACTGAAGCTTTCTTT.

This clone was recorded a few times. V and J are TRBV19 and TRBJ2-5, with a weak D call TRBD1 (6 bases). Germline V CDR1 and CDR2: LNHDA, SQIVND (reference sequence). Trimming took off 0 bases at V and 2 bases at J, with 10 bases between the two ends. This CDR3 contains 15 residues. CDR3 nucleotide sequence: TGTGCCAGTAGTATAGATCTCAGGGGTCAAGAGACCCAGTACTTC. Its translation: CASSIDLRGQETQYF.

This clone is a singleton in its sample. This sequence joins TRBV7-2 and TRBJ1-5; no reliable D call. CDR3 size: 12 residues. The V gene lost 3 bases and the J gene lost 7 bases, with 7 bases spanning the gap. CDR1 is SGHTA, CDR2 FQGNSA, per germline. Here the CDR3 reads CASSFLSQPQHF. Written as DNA, the CDR3 is TGTGCCAGCAGCTTTCTAAGCCAGCCCCAGCATTTT.

V usage is TRBV10-3 and J usage is TRBJ2-5; TRBD1 agrees at 10 bases. The CDR3 sequence is 14 residues long. Trimming cost V 6 bases and J 3 bases; bases outside gene matches: 4. Germline loops: CDR1 ENHRY, CDR2 SYGVKD. The CDR3 bases are TGTGCCATCAGACCGGACAGGGGGGAAGAGACCCAGTACTTC. Protein: CAIRPDRGEETQYF.

This clone was counted only a few times. V gene TRBV10-3 combines with J gene TRBJ2-7; D gene uncertain. V lost 6 bases and J lost 0, with 6 bases in between. The CDR3 is 12 amino acids. Germline CDR1 and CDR2: ENHRY and SYGVKD. CDR3 loop: CAISDGSYEQYF. Here the CDR3 DNA reads TGTGCCATCAGCGACGGCTCCTACGAGCAGTACTTC.

The J gene is TRBJ1-6, the V gene TRBV5-8; D unclear. V was shortened by 0 bases and J by 9 bases, with 7 bases between the two germline ends. This CDR3 spans 13 amino acids. CDR1 is SGHTS and CDR2 is YDEGEE in the germline V gene. The CDR3 sequence is CASSLEEGSPLHF. CDR3 sequence (DNA): TGTGCCAGCAGCTTGGAAGAGGGTTCACCCCTCCACTTT. The whole variable domain, remainder taken from reference TRBV5-8 and TRBJ1-6, is EAGVTQSPTHLIKTRGQQATLRCSPISGHTSVYWYQQALGLGLQFLLWYDEGEERNRGNFPPRFSGRQFPNYSSELNVNALELEDSALYLCASSLEEGSPLHFGNGTRLTVT.

The gene calls are TRBV18 and TRBJ2-2; D possibly corresponds to TRBD1 (5 bases). The CDR3 totals 15 residues. V dropped 6 bases and J dropped 3 bases, with 14 bases sitting between them. Germline V gene data show CDR1 as KGHSH and CDR2 as LQKENI. The CDR3 loop is CASSSTTTDTGELFF. The CDR3 DNA follows: TGTGCCAGCTCCTCAACGACGACAGACACCGGGGAGCTGTTTTTT.

In DNA form, the CDR3 reads TGTGCCTGGAGTGAGGACCGTCCCTGGCAGTTCTTC. Protein sequence: CAWSEDRPWQFF. The rearrangement links TRBV30 to TRBJ2-1; D call uncertain. The germline V and J ends were trimmed by 1 base and 12 bases, with 13 bases remaining between them. The germline V gene has CDR1 GTSNPN and CDR2 SVGIG (reference sequence). The CDR3 consists of 12 residues.

The chain is built from TRBV19 and TRBJ2-7, with 12 bases that match TRBD1. Germline lookup yields CDR1 LNHDA and CDR2 SQIVND (reference sequence). The CDR3 contains 15 residues. V was pared by 5 bases and J by 7 bases, with 9 bases of the junction left unmatched. Written as DNA, the CDR3 is TGTGCCAGTAGTCGTTCCGGGACAGGGGGCAAAGAGCAGTACTTC. Amino acids: CASSRSGTGGKEQYF. Together with reference TRBV19 and TRBJ2-7, the CDR3 gives the full variable domain: DGGITQSPKYLFRKEGQNVTLSCEQNLNHDAMYWYRQDPGQGLRLIYYSQIVNDFQKGDIAEGYSVSREKKESFPLTVTSAQKNPTAFYLCASSRSGTGGKEQYFGPGTRLTVT.

The V call is TRBV2, the J call TRBJ1-5, with a possible D match to TRBD1 (5 bases). Deletions cut 4 bases from V and 7 bases from J, with 14 bases between. The CDR3 is made up of 14 amino acids. The germline V gene encodes CDR1 SNHLY and CDR2 FYNNEI. The CDR3 reads CASSGGPTSQPQHF. The CDR3 coding sequence is TGTGCCAGCAGTGGGGGCCCAACGAGCCAGCCCCAGCATTTT.

The chain couples TRBV2 to TRBJ2-5; D gene uncertain. Deletions cut 4 bases from V and 5 bases from J, with 11 bases between. The CDR3 spans 13 residues. The germline V gene has CDR1 SNHLY and CDR2 FYNNEI. The CDR3 loop reads CASSVKGRETQYF. Written as DNA, the CDR3 is TGTGCCAGCAGTGTGAAGGGTAGGGAGACCCAGTACTTC.

This clone showed up just once. The CDR3 nucleotides are TGTGCCACCAGCAGAGAGTGGGGAGGGGGCAATCAGCCCCAGCATTTT. As protein: CATSREWGGGNQPQHF. The V call is TRBV15, the J call TRBJ1-5, with D possibly TRBD1 on 5 matching bases. Trimming took 0 bases from V and 2 from J, leaving 11 bases between them. The germline CDR1 and CDR2 sequences are LNHNV and YYDKDF (reference sequence). This CDR3 region has 16 residues.

CDR3 residues: CASSLEQLTEAFF. CDR3 DNA sequence: TGCGCCAGCAGCTTGGAACAGTTAACTGAAGCTTTCTTT. The rearrangement uses TRBV5-1 and TRBJ1-1; unclear D gene. The CDR3 totals 13 residues. The ends were cut back, 0 bases at V and 5 bases at J, with 8 bases in the middle. The germline V gene has CDR1 SGHRS and CDR2 YFSETQ.

This clone was seen only once. This sequence joins TRBV5-6 and TRBJ2-1; tentative D call: TRBD2 (5 bases). V gave up 0 bases and J gave up 15 bases, with 31 bases separating them. Germline CDR1 is SGHDT and CDR2 is YYEEEE. The CDR3 loop spans 18 amino acids. The CDR3 here is CASSLEAENRWAGKNGFF. The CDR3, as DNA: TGTGCCAGCAGCTTGGAGGCAGAAAACCGGTGGGCGGGCAAAAACGGGTTCTTC.

This sequence joins TRBV28 and TRBJ2-1, with TRBD2 matching over 11 bases. Trimming at V came to 7 bases and at J to 4 bases, leaving 6 bases not matched to a gene. Per the germline V gene, CDR1 is MDHEN and CDR2 is SYDVKM. The CDR3 contains 15 residues. The DNA of the CDR3 is TGTGCCAGCAAACTAGCGGGGGAGTATTACAATGAGCAGTTCTTC. This sequence encodes CASKLAGEYYNEQFF. Supplemented by reference TRBV28 and TRBJ2-1, the full variable domain reads DVKVTQSSRYLVKRTGEKVFLECVQDMDHENMFWYRQDPGLGLRLIYFSYDVKMKEKGDIPEGYSVSREKKERFSLILESASTNQTSMYLCASKLAGEYYNEQFFGPGTRLTVL.

The J gene is TRBJ2-3, the V gene TRBV7-9; D gene ambiguous. CDR3 length: 12 amino acids. Trimming pared 5 bases from V and 2 bases from J, leaving 5 bases between. Germline CDR1 SEHNR, CDR2 FQNEAQ (reference sequence). DNA for the CDR3: TGTGCCAGCAGCCCAATCACAGATACGCAGTATTTT. Translated, it gives CASSPITDTQYF.

V and J are TRBV15 and TRBJ1-4; D ambiguous. Trimming took off 5 bases at V and 0 bases at J, with 13 bases between the two ends. This CDR3 comprises 16 residues. Germline values: CDR1 LNHNV, CDR2 YYDKDF (reference sequence). CDR3 sequence (DNA): TGTGCCACCAGCCGGACCCTCACTGCAACTAATGAAAAACTGTTTTTT. Translation: CATSRTLTATNEKLFF. The full variable domain, in which reference TRBV15 and TRBJ1-4 provide the parts outside the CDR3, is DAMVIQNPRYQVTQFGKPVTLSCSQTLNHNVMYWYQQKSSQAPKLLFHYYDKDFNNEADTPDNFQSRRPNTSFCFLDIRSPGLGDTAMYLCATSRTLTATNEKLFFGSGTQLSVL.